One T cell receptor beta chain is described in this entry. Its antigen remains unknown. The data belong to a study of shared clonotypes between healthy human individuals. Study findings and constraints: Estimated richness was generally greater in naive than memory subsets.

With 3 bases removed from V and 7 bases from J, the gap between germline ends came to 13 bases. Germline values: CDR1 SEHNR, CDR2 FQNEAQ (reference sequence). CDR3 size: 13 residues. The assay used deep level. Every subset's genomic DNA went evenly onto several immunoSEQ plates. In the study's own analysis: Junction-only sequences without quality scores were provided by ImmunoSEQ, so filtering was different. Generated by immunoSEQ multiplex PCR, the TCRdb table keeps only in-frame clones and is missing some. For V, J and clone size, that table is used; D and trimming come from the DNA. The repertoire has 2 million to 2.5 million clones, almost 96% of them found once; the top ten carry approximately 0.13%.

The material sequenced was naive CD4+ T cells sorted from blood. Documented subset: CD45RA+ positively selected. This chain joins TRBV7-9 and TRBJ2-7, with D perhaps matching TRBD2 (7 bases). This clonotype was sampled from a man between 18 and 35 years old in good health. The CDR3 bases are TGTGCCAGCAGCTTTGGGGGGGCGCGGGAGCAGTACTTC. Protein: CASSFGGAREQYF.